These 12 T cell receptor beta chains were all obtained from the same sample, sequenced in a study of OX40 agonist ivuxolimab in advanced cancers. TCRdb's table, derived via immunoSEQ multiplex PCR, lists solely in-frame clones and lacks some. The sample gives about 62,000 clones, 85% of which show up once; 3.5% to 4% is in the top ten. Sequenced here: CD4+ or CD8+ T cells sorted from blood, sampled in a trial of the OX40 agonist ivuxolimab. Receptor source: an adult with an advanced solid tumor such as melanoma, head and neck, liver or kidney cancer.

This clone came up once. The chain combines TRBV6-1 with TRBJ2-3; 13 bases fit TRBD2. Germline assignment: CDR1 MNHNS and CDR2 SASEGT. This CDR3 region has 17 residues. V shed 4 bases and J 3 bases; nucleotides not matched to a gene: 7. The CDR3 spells CASSVGLAGATTDTQYF. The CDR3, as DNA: TGTGCCAGCAGTGTCGGACTAGCGGGGGCTACAACAGATACGCAGTATTTT.

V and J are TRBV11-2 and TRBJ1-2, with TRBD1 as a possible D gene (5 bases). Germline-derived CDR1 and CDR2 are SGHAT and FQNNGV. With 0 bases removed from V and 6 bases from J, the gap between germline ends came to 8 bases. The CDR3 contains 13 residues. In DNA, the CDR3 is TGTGCCAGCAGCTTAGATCGGGGGGATGGCTACACCTTC. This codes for CASSLDRGDGYTF.

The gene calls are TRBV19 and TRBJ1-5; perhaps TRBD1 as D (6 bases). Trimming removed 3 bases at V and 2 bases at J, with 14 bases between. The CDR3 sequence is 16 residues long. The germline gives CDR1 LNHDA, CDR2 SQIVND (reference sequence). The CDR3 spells CASSMGGGLGNQPQHF. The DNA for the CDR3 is TGTGCCAGTAGTATGGGAGGGGGTCTGGGCAATCAGCCCCAGCATTTT.

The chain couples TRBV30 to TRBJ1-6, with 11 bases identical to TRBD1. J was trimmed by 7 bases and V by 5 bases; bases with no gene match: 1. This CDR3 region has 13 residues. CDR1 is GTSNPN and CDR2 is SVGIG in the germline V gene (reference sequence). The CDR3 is CAWGDRGNSPLHF. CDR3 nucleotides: TGTGCCTGGGGGGACAGGGGGAATTCACCCCTCCACTTT.

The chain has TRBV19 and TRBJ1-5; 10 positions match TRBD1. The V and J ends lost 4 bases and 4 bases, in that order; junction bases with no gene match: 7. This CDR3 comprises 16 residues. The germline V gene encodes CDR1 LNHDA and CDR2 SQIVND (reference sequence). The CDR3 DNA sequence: TGTGCCAGTAGTACTGGACAGGGGGTGCCTAATCAGCCCCAGCATTTT. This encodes CASSTGQGVPNQPQHF.

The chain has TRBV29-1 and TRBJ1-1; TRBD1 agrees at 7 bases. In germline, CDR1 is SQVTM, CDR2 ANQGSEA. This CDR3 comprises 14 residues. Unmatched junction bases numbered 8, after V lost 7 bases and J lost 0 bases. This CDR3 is CSAGSGQLNTEAFF. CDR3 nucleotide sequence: TGCAGCGCTGGGTCGGGACAGTTGAACACTGAAGCTTTCTTT.

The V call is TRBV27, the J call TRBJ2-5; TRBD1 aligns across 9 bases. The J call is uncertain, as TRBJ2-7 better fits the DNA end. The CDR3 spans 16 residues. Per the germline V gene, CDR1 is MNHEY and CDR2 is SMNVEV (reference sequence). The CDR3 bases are TGTGCCAGCAGTTTAAGGGTCGGGACAGGGACCTACGAGCAGTACTTC. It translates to CASSLRVGTGTYEQYF.

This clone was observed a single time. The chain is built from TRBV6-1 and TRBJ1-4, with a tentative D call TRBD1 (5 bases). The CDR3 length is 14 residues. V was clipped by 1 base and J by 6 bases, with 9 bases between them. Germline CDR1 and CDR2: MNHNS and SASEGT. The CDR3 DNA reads TGTGCCAGCAGTGAAGTAGCGGGGCATGAAAAACTGTTTTTT. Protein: CASSEVAGHEKLFF.

The CDR3 nucleotides read TGTGCCACCAGCAGCGACAGGGGGACCTGGGGGTACTTC. Translated: CATSSDRGTWGYF. The chain uses TRBV15 and TRBJ2-5, with 9 bases fitting TRBD1. CDR1 and CDR2 (germline): LNHNV, YYDKDF (reference sequence). J gave up 13 bases and V 3 bases, and 9 bases lay outside the gene matches. The CDR3 has 13 amino acids.

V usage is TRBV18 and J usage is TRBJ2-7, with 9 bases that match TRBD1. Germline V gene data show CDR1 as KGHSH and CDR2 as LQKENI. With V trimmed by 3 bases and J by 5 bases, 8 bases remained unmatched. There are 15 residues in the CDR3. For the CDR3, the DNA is TGTGCCAGCTCACCCAGCCGGGACAGGGTCCACGAGCAGTACTTC. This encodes CASSPSRDRVHEQYF.

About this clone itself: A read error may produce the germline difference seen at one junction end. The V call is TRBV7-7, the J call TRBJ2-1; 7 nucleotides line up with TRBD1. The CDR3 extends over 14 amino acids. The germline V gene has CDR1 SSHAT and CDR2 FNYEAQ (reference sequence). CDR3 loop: CASSLVPTGTEQFF. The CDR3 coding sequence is TGTGCTAGCAGCTTAGTCCCGACAGGGACTGAGCAGTTCTTC. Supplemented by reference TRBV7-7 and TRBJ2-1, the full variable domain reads GAGVSQSPRYKVTKRGQDVTLRCDPISSHATLYWYQQALGQGPEFLTYFNYEAQPDKSGLPSDRFSAERPEGSISTLTIQRTEQRDSAMYRCASSLVPTGTEQFFGPGTRLTVL.

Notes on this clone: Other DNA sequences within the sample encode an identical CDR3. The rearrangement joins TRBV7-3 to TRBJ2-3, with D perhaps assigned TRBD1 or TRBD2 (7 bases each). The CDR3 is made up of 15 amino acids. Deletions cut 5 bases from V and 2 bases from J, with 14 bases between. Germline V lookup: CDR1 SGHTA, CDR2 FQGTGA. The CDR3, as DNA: TGTGCCAGCAGCCCAGGGGGGGGGCCCACAGATACGCAGTATTTT. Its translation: CASSPGGGPTDTQYF.